The 30 T cell receptor beta chains below were found in one sample sequenced in a study of CD8+ T cells in alopecia areata (dated 2018 in TCRdb). To prepare the library, the immunoSEQ multiplex PCR assay was applied. RNA was extracted from all samples and reverse transcribed into cDNA as template for TCR sequencing. TCRdb's version of the immuneACCESS table is confined to in-frame rearrangements and falls short of the full clone set. An unresolved V gene accounts for under half of the shortfall where checked; the remainder is of unknown origin. This sample is represented by over 100,000 clones; 53% of them were singletons. Roughly 0.5% of the sample belongs to the ten largest clones. The time point label corresponds to: around 4 weeks on oral tofacitinib. The sample's treatment or condition label, decoded: oral pan-JAK inhibitor, 5-10 mg twice daily. The specimen comprised CD4+ T cells sorted from blood, sampled at week 4, from a patient treated with tofacitinib. The receptors here all came from a human donor with alopecia areata.

This clone came up a few times. The genes are TRBV7-3 and TRBJ2-3; no clear D. The V gene lost 7 bases and the J gene lost 0 bases, with 11 bases spanning the gap. The CDR3 consists of 14 residues. Germline V gives CDR1 SGHTA, CDR2 FQGTGA. CDR3 bases: TGTGCCAGCACTGAGGAAGCTAGCACAGATACGCAGTATTTT. Its protein product is CASTEEASTDTQYF.

CDR3 sequence (DNA): TGCAGCGTTGGGCAGCGGGCATCCTACGAGCAGTACTTC. Protein sequence: CSVGQRASYEQYF. The rearrangement joins TRBV29-1 to TRBJ2-7; perhaps TRBD2 as D (6 bases). Per germline, CDR1 SQVTM and CDR2 ANQGSEA. The CDR3 loop spans 13 amino acids. The ends were cut back, 4 bases at V and 1 base at J, with 11 bases in the middle.

The CDR3 is CAWSKEGPQHF. The CDR3, as DNA: TGTGCCTGGAGTAAGGAGGGGCCCCAGCATTTT. The chain links TRBV30 to TRBJ1-5; no reliable D call. This CDR3 comprises 11 residues. Germline V gene lookup returns CDR1 GTSNPN and CDR2 SVGIG (reference sequence). Trimming removed 2 bases from V and 9 bases from J, with 8 bases in between.

This clone occurred a few times. This chain connects TRBV29-1 to TRBJ2-1; no definite D call. Per germline, CDR1 SQVTM and CDR2 ANQGSEA. V gave up 2 bases and J gave up 0 bases, with 5 bases separating them. CDR3 length: 13 residues. The CDR3 spells CSVESFSYNEQFF. CDR3 bases: TGCAGCGTTGAATCTTTCTCCTACAATGAGCAGTTCTTC.

This chain uses TRBV9 with TRBJ2-3, with D possibly being TRBD1 (6 bases). The CDR3 covers 16 residues. The V gene's germline CDR1 is SGDLS and CDR2 YYNGEE. The germline V and J ends were trimmed by 5 bases and 6 bases, with 22 bases remaining between them. CDR3 coding DNA: TGTGCCAGCAGTGGAAGCGGAAGTTTAAGGGGGGATACGCAGTATTTT. This translates into CASSGSGSLRGDTQYF. Full variable domain (remainder filled in from reference TRBV9 and TRBJ2-3): DSGVTQTPKHLITATGQRVTLRCSPRSGDLSVYWYQQSLDQGLQFLIQYYNGEERAKGNILERFSAQQFPDLHSELNLSSLELGDSALYFCASSGSGSLRGDTQYFGPGTRLTVL.

The V and J genes are TRBV5-1 and TRBJ2-2, with D hard to call. The CDR3 contains 14 residues. Germline V lookup: CDR1 SGHRS, CDR2 YFSETQ. The V end was cut by 4 bases, the J end by 2 bases, with 9 bases between. CDR3 in DNA: TGCGCCAGCAGCGCGATAGCTAACACCGGGGAGCTGTTTTTT. Amino acid sequence: CASSAIANTGELFF.

This clone has a handful of counts. The rearrangement uses TRBV7-9 and TRBJ1-2; D not resolved. Germline values: CDR1 SEHNR, CDR2 FQNEAQ (reference sequence). The germline V and J ends were trimmed by 4 bases and 4 bases, with 13 bases remaining between them. The length of the CDR3 is 14 residues. The CDR3 bases are TGTGCCAGCAGCTCGGAAGGGCAGATCTATGGCTACACCTTC. This gives the protein CASSSEGQIYGYTF.

This chain uses TRBV5-1 with TRBJ2-3, with a tentative D call TRBD1 (5 bases). Deletions cut 3 bases from V and 5 bases from J, with 13 bases between. The CDR3 contains 14 residues. Per germline, CDR1 SGHRS and CDR2 YFSETQ. The CDR3 region has the DNA TGCGCCAGCAGCTGGAGTGGGGCCGGAGATACGCAGTATTTT. Encoded protein: CASSWSGAGDTQYF.

The chain carries TRBV30 and TRBJ2-6, with TRBD1 matching 7 bases. V lost 1 base, J lost 16 bases, and 7 bases stayed unmatched. CDR1 GTSNPN and CDR2 SVGIG come from the germline V gene (reference sequence). CDR3 length: 12 residues. The CDR3 coding sequence is TGTGCCTGGAGTGGGCAGGGGGTCTCTCTGACTTTC. The encoded protein is CAWSGQGVSLTF.

V and J are TRBV4-2 and TRBJ2-1, with 12 bases aligning to TRBD2. CDR1 is LGHNA, CDR2 YNFKEQ, per germline. V shed 2 bases, J shed 3 bases, and the junction held 2 bases outside the gene matches. This CDR3 is 16 amino acids long. The CDR3 DNA follows: TGTGCCAGCAGCCAACAGACTAGCGGGGGCTACAATGAGCAGTTCTTC. Its translation is CASSQQTSGGYNEQFF.

The chain carries TRBV6-1 and TRBJ2-4; weak D call: TRBD1 (7 bases). The CDR3 is 12 residues long. The V end lost 10 bases, the J end lost 7 bases, and 14 bases lay between the germline ends. Germline values: CDR1 MNHNS, CDR2 SASEGT. The CDR3 loop reads CATQGEANIQYF. CDR3 sequence (DNA): TGTGCCACCCAGGGGGAGGCTAACATTCAGTACTTC.

This chain connects TRBV29-1 to TRBJ2-7; 7 bases agree with TRBD1. With 4 bases clipped from V and 3 bases from J, the junction kept 3 bases outside the gene matches. The germline V gene has CDR1 SQVTM and CDR2 ANQGSEA. The CDR3 loop spans 12 amino acids. The CDR3 nucleotides are TGCAGCGTTGGTGCAGGGGGCTACGAGCAGTACTTC. It codes for CSVGAGGYEQYF.

This clone was recorded a few times. The V and J genes are TRBV7-8 and TRBJ1-1, with D uncertain. Germline V gene sequence: CDR1 SGHVS, CDR2 FQNEAQ. The ends were cut back, 0 bases at V and 1 base at J, with 3 bases in the middle. CDR3 size: 13 residues. The CDR3 DNA reads as TGTGCCAGCAGCTTAGCCAGGAACACTGAAGCTTTCTTT. Amino acids: CASSLARNTEAFF.

This chain links TRBV4-1 with TRBJ2-5; tentative D call: TRBD2 (5 bases). The germline V gene encodes CDR1 MGHRA and CDR2 YSYEKL. V shed 5 bases and J shed 2 bases, with 18 bases lying between them. The CDR3 is made up of 16 amino acids. CDR3 nucleotide sequence: TGCGCCAGCAGCGCCAACTACCGGGAACCACAAGAGACCCAGTACTTC. It specifies CASSANYREPQETQYF.

The rearrangement uses TRBV30 and TRBJ2-7, with a weak D call TRBD2 (7 bases). Germline V gene sequence: CDR1 GTSNPN, CDR2 SVGIG (reference sequence). CDR3 size: 13 residues. V lost 8 bases and J 3 bases, leaving 17 bases between the germline ends. The CDR3 loop reads CARQRGEGYEQYF. The CDR3 DNA follows: TGTGCCCGGCAGAGGGGGGAGGGCTACGAGCAGTACTTC. Full variable domain (outside the CDR3, taken from reference TRBV30 and TRBJ2-7): SQTIHQWPATLVQPVGSPLSLECTVEGTSNPNLYWYRQAAGRGLQLLFYSVGIGQISSEVPQNLSASRPQDRQFILSSKKLLLSDSGFYLCARQRGEGYEQYFGPGTRLTVT.

V usage is TRBV7-9 and J usage is TRBJ2-7; the match to TRBD1 covers 9 bases. Germline V gene lookup returns CDR1 SEHNR and CDR2 FQNEAQ (reference sequence). The CDR3 consists of 15 residues. The V and J ends lost 2 bases and 5 bases, in that order; junction bases with no gene match: 7. The CDR3 region is CASSLFGTGTDEQYF. CDR3 sequence (DNA): TGTGCCAGCAGCTTATTCGGGACAGGGACCGACGAGCAGTACTTC.

Note on this clone: The same CDR3 can be traced to other DNA sequences in this sample. The chain combines TRBV29-1 with TRBJ1-1; 8 nucleotides agree with TRBD1. Trimming cost V 7 bases and J 5 bases; bases outside gene matches: 3. From germline, CDR1 is SQVTM and CDR2 ANQGSEA. This CDR3 has 11 residues. The CDR3 DNA reads as TGCAGCGCAACAGGGGGGACTGAAGCTTTCTTT. This encodes CSATGGTEAFF.

In its sample, this clone was seen a few times. This chain joins TRBV5-1 and TRBJ1-2; 8 bases fit TRBD1. The V and J ends lost 0 bases and 8 bases, in that order; junction bases with no gene match: 12. Per the germline V gene, CDR1 is SGHRS and CDR2 is YFSETQ. This CDR3 has 16 residues. This chain's CDR3 is CASSLAPSGGVYGYTF. The CDR3 bases are TGCGCCAGCAGCTTGGCTCCCTCAGGGGGCGTCTACGGCTACACCTTC.

V is TRBV30 and J is TRBJ1-5, with D perhaps matching TRBD1 (6 bases). The CDR3 length is 15 residues. From germline, CDR1 is GTSNPN and CDR2 SVGIG (reference sequence). Trimming left V 1 base short and J 2 bases short, with 12 bases between. CDR3 nucleotide sequence: TGTGCCTGGAGTGGAGGGGGAAGGGGCAATCAGCCCCAGCATTTT. The encoded protein is CAWSGGGRGNQPQHF.

The rearrangement links TRBV30 to TRBJ1-5, with a possible D match to TRBD1 (5 bases). Trimming removed 1 base at V and 3 bases at J, with 10 bases between. CDR3 length equals 14 residues. Germline loops: CDR1 GTSNPN, CDR2 SVGIG (reference sequence). The CDR3 coding sequence is TGTGCCTGGAGTGCAGGGCCCCTCAATCAGCCCCAGCATTTT. It translates to CAWSAGPLNQPQHF.

The V gene is TRBV29-1, the J gene TRBJ2-1; no firm D call. There are 11 residues in the CDR3. Germline-derived CDR1 and CDR2 are SQVTM and ANQGSEA. Trimming took 4 bases from V and 7 from J, leaving 8 bases between them. DNA of the CDR3: TGCAGCGTTGCGCGTGGGAATGAGCAGTTCTTC. Translated, it gives CSVARGNEQFF.

CDR3 bases: TGTGCCTGGACCCCAGGTCTAAGATGGGGCTACACCTTC. Residues: CAWTPGLRWGYTF. The V and J genes are TRBV30 and TRBJ1-2; D not certain. Germline V lookup: CDR1 GTSNPN, CDR2 SVGIG (reference sequence). There are 13 residues in the CDR3. V was shortened by 4 bases and J by 8 bases, with 17 bases between the two germline ends.

This chain uses TRBV29-1 with TRBJ1-2; 11 positions agree with TRBD1. Germline V gene data show CDR1 as SQVTM and CDR2 as ANQGSEA. With V trimmed by 6 bases and J by 7 bases, 4 bases remained unmatched. This CDR3 region has 12 residues. CDR3: CSVVDRGLGYTF. CDR3 nucleotides: TGCAGCGTGGTGGACAGGGGGCTTGGCTACACCTTC.

The chain recombines TRBV29-1 with TRBJ2-7; 7 bases are a match to TRBD2. The germline V gene encodes CDR1 SQVTM and CDR2 ANQGSEA. The junction had 7 bases not matched to a gene; V was cut back by 4 bases and J by 1 base. The CDR3 contains 14 residues. The CDR3 here is CSVARGVMSYEQYF. DNA of the CDR3: TGCAGCGTTGCCCGGGGGGTCATGTCCTACGAGCAGTACTTC.

This rearrangement joins TRBV29-1 to TRBJ1-4; weak D call: TRBD1 (5 bases). Trimming took off 7 bases at V and 4 bases at J, with 10 bases between the two ends. Looked up from germline, CDR1 is SQVTM and CDR2 is ANQGSEA. The CDR3 totals 12 residues. This CDR3 is CSGGLRNEKLFF. CDR3 sequence (DNA): TGCAGCGGGGGACTTCGTAATGAAAAACTGTTTTTT.

The rearrangement uses TRBV6-1 and TRBJ2-7; TRBD1 matches 10 bases. V dropped 6 bases and J dropped 2; count of bases not matched to a gene: 4. The CDR3 runs to 14 residues. Germline V CDR1 and CDR2: MNHNS, SASEGT. The CDR3 DNA sequence: TGTGCCAGCAGACGGGACAGGGGCCCCTACGAGCAGTACTTC. Amino acid sequence: CASRRDRGPYEQYF.

Only a few counts were recorded for this clone. The rearrangement joins TRBV29-1 to TRBJ2-7; D is undetermined. The CDR3 has 10 amino acids. Germline-derived CDR1 and CDR2 are SQVTM and ANQGSEA. V shed 7 bases and J shed 2 bases, with 6 bases lying between them. Here the CDR3 reads CSASPYEQYF. CDR3 coding DNA: TGCAGCGCCAGTCCCTACGAGCAGTACTTC.

The chain carries TRBV30 and TRBJ1-3; TRBD1 might be the D (5 bases). The germline V gene has CDR1 GTSNPN and CDR2 SVGIG (reference sequence). The length of the CDR3 is 18 residues. V lost 4 bases and J lost 0, with 22 bases in between. In nucleotides, the CDR3 is TGTGCCTGGATTCGGGGAGGGGACGCACGGAACTCTGGAAACACCATATATTTT. It specifies CAWIRGGDARNSGNTIYF.

The sample holds a few counts of this clone. The V gene is TRBV5-6, the J gene TRBJ1-2, with no clear D. Germline CDR1 is SGHDT and CDR2 is YYEEEE. V was pared by 3 bases and J by 4 bases, with 16 bases between. The CDR3 spans 15 residues. The CDR3 sequence is CASSSRLAPSYGYTF. DNA for the CDR3: TGTGCCAGCAGCTCCCGGCTAGCGCCGTCCTATGGCTACACCTTC.

The V call is TRBV19, the J call TRBJ2-3; no clear D. The V end was cut by 4 bases, the J end by 3 bases, with 8 bases between. From germline, CDR1 is LNHDA and CDR2 SQIVND (reference sequence). The CDR3 has 13 residues. CDR3 sequence (DNA): TGTGCCAGTAGTAGTACAGATACAGATACGCAGTATTTT. It translates to CASSSTDTDTQYF.